These 14 T cell receptor beta chains came from one sample sequenced in a study of control samples from healthy donors and cancer patients. Data came from immunoSEQ multiplex PCR; TCRdb stores just in-frame clones and leaves some out. This sample has 100,000 to 150,000 clones, with roughly 90% found just once. Sequencing was performed on blood. Receptors originate from a woman in her forties or fifties in good health.

The chain couples TRBV15 to TRBJ1-3; D is possibly TRBD1 (6 bases). Trimming stripped 3 bases from V and 0 bases from J, with 6 bases between. CDR3 length equals 14 residues. CDR1 is LNHNV and CDR2 is YYDKDF in the germline V gene (reference sequence). CDR3 DNA sequence: TGTGCCACCAGCAGGACAGGCTCTGGAAACACCATATATTTT. Encoded protein: CATSRTGSGNTIYF.

J is TRBJ1-2 and V is TRBV6-5; D ambiguous. The CDR3 sequence is 13 residues long. In germline, CDR1 is MNHEY, CDR2 SVGAGI. V lost 6 bases, J lost 2 bases, and 10 bases lay in between. The CDR3 sequence: CASSPDSNYGYTF. CDR3 DNA sequence: TGTGCCAGCAGCCCCGATTCGAACTATGGCTACACCTTC.

The chain combines TRBV6-5 with TRBJ1-1, with a weak D call TRBD1 (5 bases). Per germline, CDR1 MNHEY and CDR2 SVGAGI. There are 16 residues in the CDR3. Trimming shortened V by 0 bases and J by 2 bases, and 13 bases separated the two germline ends. The CDR3 spells CASSYSKGLINTEAFF. CDR3 nucleotide sequence: TGTGCCAGCAGTTACTCGAAGGGGCTTATTAACACTGAAGCTTTCTTT.

This chain connects TRBV12-3 or TRBV12-4 to TRBJ1-2, with D unclear. The CDR3 is 13 residues long. Deletions cut 6 bases from V and 6 bases from J, with 14 bases between. This CDR3 is CASSFSPTDGYTF. The DNA of the CDR3 is TGTGCCAGCAGCTTCAGCCCAACGGATGGCTACACCTTC.

The chain carries TRBV5-1 and TRBJ2-3, with 9 bases fitting TRBD1. Trimming at V came to 4 bases and at J to 2 bases, leaving 11 bases not matched to a gene. Per the germline V gene, CDR1 is SGHRS and CDR2 is YFSETQ. This CDR3 has 17 amino acids. DNA for the CDR3: TGCGCCAGCAGCGGACTTACGGGGACAGGGCCCACAGATACGCAGTATTTT. This codes for CASSGLTGTGPTDTQYF.

This clone was seen just once. V gene TRBV9 combines with J gene TRBJ2-7, with 10 bases aligning to TRBD2. Germline CDR1 and CDR2: SGDLS and YYNGEE. After removal of 3 bases from V and 0 bases from J, the junction contained 6 bases not matched to a gene. The CDR3 sequence is 16 residues long. CDR3 loop: CASSGTSGATSYEQYF. In DNA form, the CDR3 reads TGTGCCAGCAGCGGCACTAGCGGGGCAACCTCCTACGAGCAGTACTTC.

Only one count was recorded for this clone. The genes are TRBV12-3 or TRBV12-4 and TRBJ2-2, with a tentative D call TRBD2 (5 bases). Trimming left V 7 bases short and J 4 bases short, with 7 bases between. This CDR3 region has 12 residues. The chain's CDR3 is CASIEGTGELFF. The CDR3 DNA is TGTGCCAGCATAGAGGGCACCGGGGAGCTGTTTTTT.

This chain connects TRBV4-1 to TRBJ2-2, with TRBD2 matching 9 bases. Losses at the gene ends were 3 bases for V and 7 bases for J; bases not matched to a gene: 15. Germline V lookup: CDR1 MGHRA, CDR2 YSYEKL. The CDR3 totals 18 residues. CDR3 sequence reads: CASSHPVGLAGTDGELFF. The CDR3 coding sequence is TGCGCCAGCAGCCACCCCGTGGGGCTAGCGGGGACCGACGGGGAGCTGTTTTTT.

V is TRBV27 and J is TRBJ1-2; 7 nucleotides line up with TRBD1. J lost 4 bases, V lost 0 bases, and 5 bases had no gene match. In germline, CDR1 is MNHEY, CDR2 SMNVEV (reference sequence). This CDR3 is 15 amino acids long. DNA for the CDR3: TGTGCCAGCAGTTTATCGGGCCAGGGGGGCTATGGCTACACCTTC. Translation: CASSLSGQGGYGYTF.

The rearrangement joins TRBV13 to TRBJ1-1, with TRBD1 as a possible D gene (5 bases). The CDR3 is 15 residues long. Trimming took 4 bases from V and 0 from J, leaving 12 bases between them. Germline V CDR1 and CDR2: PRHDT, FYEKMQ (reference sequence). CDR3 sequence (DNA): TGTGCCAGCAGCTCACCGACAGAGGTGAACACTGAAGCTTTCTTT. This translates into CASSSPTEVNTEAFF.

The gene calls are TRBV25-1 and TRBJ1-1; TRBD1 matches 7 bases. Per the germline V gene, CDR1 is MGHDK and CDR2 is SYGVNS. The CDR3 is made up of 14 amino acids. The junction had 10 bases not matched to a gene; V was cut back by 7 bases and J by 5 bases. Here the CDR3 reads CASNDYRGSTEAFF. The DNA for the CDR3 is TGTGCCAGCAACGATTACAGGGGCAGTACTGAAGCTTTCTTT.

This chain uses TRBV28 with TRBJ2-3; 9 bases match TRBD2. The length of the CDR3 is 16 residues. The V gene's germline CDR1 is MDHEN and CDR2 SYDVKM. V was clipped by 2 bases and J by 0 bases; unmatched bases: 3. The CDR3 DNA reads TGTGCCAGCAGTTTACTCAGCGGGAGGAGCACAGATACGCAGTATTTT. Residues: CASSLLSGRSTDTQYF.

This clone came up once. The V gene is TRBV12-3 or TRBV12-4, the J gene TRBJ2-1; unclear D gene. CDR3 size: 13 residues. With 3 bases removed from V and 4 bases from J, the gap between germline ends came to 7 bases. CDR3 sequence: CASSLVQYNEQFF. CDR3 nucleotides: TGTGCCAGCAGTTTGGTACAATACAATGAGCAGTTCTTC.

The chain joins TRBV11-1 to TRBJ1-1, with a tentative D call TRBD1 (6 bases). CDR1 SGHAT and CDR2 FQDESV come from the germline V gene (reference sequence). Trimming took 6 bases from V and 4 from J, leaving 9 bases between them. This CDR3 region has 12 residues. The CDR3 reads CASRKGGTEAFF. Written as DNA, the CDR3 is TGTGCCAGCAGAAAGGGGGGCACTGAAGCTTTCTTT.